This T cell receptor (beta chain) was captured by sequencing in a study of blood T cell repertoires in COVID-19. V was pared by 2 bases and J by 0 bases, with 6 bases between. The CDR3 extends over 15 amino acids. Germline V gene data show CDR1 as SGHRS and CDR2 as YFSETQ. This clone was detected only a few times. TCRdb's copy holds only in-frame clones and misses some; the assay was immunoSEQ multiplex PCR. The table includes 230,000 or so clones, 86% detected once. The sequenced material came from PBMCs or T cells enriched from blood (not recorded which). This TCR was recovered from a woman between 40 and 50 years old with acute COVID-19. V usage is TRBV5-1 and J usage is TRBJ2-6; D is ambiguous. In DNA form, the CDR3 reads TGCGCCAGCAGCTTCGGTGGCTCTGGGGCCAACGTCCTGACTTTC. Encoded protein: CASSFGGSGANVLTF.